One and the same sample provided the 28 T cell receptor beta chains below, sequenced in a study of shared clonotypes between healthy human individuals. Some clones are missing from TCRdb's copy, which holds only in-frame ones; the method was immunoSEQ multiplex PCR. The data show approximately 2.4 million clones, under 97% seen once. The material sequenced was naive CD4+ T cells sorted from blood. Subset here: CD45RA+ positively selected. Receptors originate from a man aged 18 to 30 in good health.

Written as DNA, the CDR3 is TGTGCCAGCACCCAGGGGGGGCCTGGGGCCAACGTCCTGACTTTC. Translated, it gives CASTQGGPGANVLTF. V is TRBV5-4 and J is TRBJ2-6; D is tentatively TRBD1 or TRBD2 (7 bases each). CDR1 and CDR2 from the germline V gene are SGHNT and YYREEE (reference sequence). The CDR3 has 15 amino acids. V was clipped by 6 bases and J by 2 bases, with 12 bases between them.

J is TRBJ2-1 and V is TRBV5-4, with D possibly TRBD2 on 5 matching bases. CDR3 length equals 12 residues. With 4 bases removed from V and 10 bases from J, the gap between germline ends came to 12 bases. Germline CDR1 SGHNT, CDR2 YYREEE (reference sequence). This CDR3 is CASSGRGDEQFF. In DNA, the CDR3 is TGTGCCAGCAGCGGGAGAGGCGACGAGCAGTTCTTC.

The chain uses TRBV11-2 and TRBJ2-3; D not certain. Trimming took 5 bases from V and 6 from J, leaving 12 bases between them. From germline, CDR1 is SGHAT and CDR2 FQNNGV. The CDR3 totals 13 residues. The CDR3 sequence is CASSQGPGDTQYF. The DNA for the CDR3 is TGTGCCAGCAGCCAAGGGCCTGGGGATACGCAGTATTTT.

The chain recombines TRBV2 with TRBJ2-3, with TRBD2 matching 9 bases. Losses at the gene ends were 0 bases for V and 4 bases for J; bases not matched to a gene: 5. Germline V lookup: CDR1 SNHLY, CDR2 FYNNEI. The CDR3 length is 16 residues. This CDR3 is CASSEAGRGGPDTQYF. The CDR3 nucleotides are TGTGCCAGCAGTGAAGCGGGGCGGGGGGGCCCAGATACGCAGTATTTT. Supplemented by reference TRBV2 and TRBJ2-3, the full variable domain reads EPEVTQTPSHQVTQMGQEVILRCVPISNHLYFYWYRQILGQKVEFLVSFYNNEISEKSEIFDDQFSVERPDGSNFTLKIRSTKLEDSAMYFCASSEAGRGGPDTQYFGPGTRLTVL.

The rearrangement uses TRBV27 and TRBJ2-7, with 9 nucleotides matching TRBD2. J lost 4 bases, V lost 6 bases, and 4 bases had no gene match. Germline V gene sequence: CDR1 MNHEY, CDR2 SMNVEV (reference sequence). The length of the CDR3 is 13 residues. The CDR3 DNA follows: TGTGCCAGCAGGCTTCTAGCGGGATACGAGCAGTACTTC. Protein sequence: CASRLLAGYEQYF.

Note on this clone: Other DNA sequences from this sample encode an identical CDR3 as well. The rearrangement links TRBV4-1 to TRBJ2-3, with 15 nucleotides matching TRBD2. CDR1 and CDR2 from the germline V gene are MGHRA and YSYEKL. V shed 3 bases and J 5 bases; nucleotides not matched to a gene: 0. There are 15 residues in the CDR3. The CDR3 DNA follows: TGCGCCAGCAGCCAGGGACTAGCGGGGGGAGATACGCAGTATTTT. This encodes CASSQGLAGGDTQYF.

The rearrangement uses TRBV7-9 and TRBJ1-1; D is uncertain. V lost 5 bases and J 7 bases, leaving 8 bases between the germline ends. The CDR3 covers 11 residues. Germline CDR1 SEHNR, CDR2 FQNEAQ (reference sequence). CDR3 DNA sequence: TGTGCCAGCAGCCGGGAGATTGAAGCTTTCTTT. Amino acids: CASSREIEAFF.

The rearrangement uses TRBV29-1 and TRBJ1-1; tentative D call: TRBD1 (5 bases). CDR3 length equals 13 residues. V was pared by 8 bases and J by 4 bases, with 17 bases between. The germline gives CDR1 SQVTM, CDR2 ANQGSEA. The CDR3 region has the DNA TGCAGCACAAGGACACCACCGGGCACTGAAGCTTTCTTT. It encodes CSTRTPPGTEAFF.

V gene TRBV5-1 combines with J gene TRBJ1-2; D not resolved. The CDR3 is 15 residues long. CDR1 is SGHRS, CDR2 YFSETQ, per germline. Trimming left V 0 bases short and J 0 bases short, with 9 bases between. CDR3 sequence reads: CASSLAADSNYGYTF. The CDR3 nucleotides are TGCGCCAGCAGCTTGGCCGCAGACTCTAACTATGGCTACACCTTC.

The genes are TRBV6-5 and TRBJ1-2; D gene unclear. The V gene's germline CDR1 is MNHEY and CDR2 SVGAGI. The CDR3 covers 12 residues. The V and J ends lost 6 bases and 3 bases respectively, with 8 bases between them. CDR3 protein: CASRRADYGYTF. The DNA for the CDR3 is TGTGCCAGCAGGCGGGCAGACTATGGCTACACCTTC.

The chain combines TRBV10-3 with TRBJ1-1; D is unclear. This CDR3 spans 14 amino acids. V was pared by 7 bases and J by 4 bases, with 16 bases between. Per germline, CDR1 ENHRY and CDR2 SYGVKD. The DNA for the CDR3 is TGTGCCATCATCGACCGACTATCCGGCACTGAAGCTTTCTTT. Protein sequence: CAIIDRLSGTEAFF.

A single count supports this clone. The V and J genes are TRBV6-5 and TRBJ1-2; D is uncertain. The CDR3 loop spans 14 amino acids. Germline values: CDR1 MNHEY, CDR2 SVGAGI. Trimming shortened V by 0 bases and J by 7 bases, and 12 bases separated the two germline ends. The CDR3 nucleotides are TGTGCCAGCAGTTACTCGCCCAAGTCGGGTGGCTACACCTTC. Protein: CASSYSPKSGGYTF.

In its sample, this clone was seen once. At the DNA level, this CDR3 is encoded by other sequences in the same sample as well. The chain uses TRBV2 and TRBJ1-4, with D possibly TRBD1 on 6 matching bases. Germline CDR1 is SNHLY and CDR2 is FYNNEI. V was pared by 3 bases and J by 5 bases, with 10 bases between. This CDR3 has 14 residues. CDR3 in amino acids: CASSEGGVNEKLFF. As DNA, the CDR3 is TGTGCCAGCAGTGAGGGGGGCGTGAATGAAAAACTGTTTTTT.

The chain couples TRBV28 to TRBJ2-2, with 11 bases fitting TRBD1. Losses at the gene ends were 5 bases for V and 7 bases for J; bases not matched to a gene: 12. The germline CDR1 and CDR2 sequences are MDHEN and SYDVKM. The CDR3 sequence is 17 residues long. In DNA form, the CDR3 reads TGTGCCAGCAGTCCATCCTGGACAGGGGGCGCGGTCGGGGAGCTGTTTTTT. Protein sequence: CASSPSWTGGAVGELFF.

The chain couples TRBV7-8 to TRBJ2-3; TRBD2 might be the D (5 bases). Trimming stripped 5 bases from V and 0 bases from J, with 15 bases between. CDR1 SGHVS and CDR2 FQNEAQ come from the germline V gene. This CDR3 is built from 16 residues. In DNA, the CDR3 is TGTGCCAGCAGCCCGGGGTATTGGGTTAGCACAGATACGCAGTATTTT. Amino acids: CASSPGYWVSTDTQYF.

This rearrangement joins TRBV5-1 to TRBJ2-7; 7 bases map to TRBD1. The CDR3 is 14 amino acids. The J segment lost 4 bases and the V segment lost 4 bases, leaving 8 bases of the junction unmatched. Germline lookup yields CDR1 SGHRS and CDR2 YFSETQ. The CDR3 region is CASSTALQGYEQYF. For the CDR3, the DNA is TGCGCCAGCAGCACCGCTCTACAGGGGTACGAGCAGTACTTC.

The V call is TRBV30, the J call TRBJ1-4, with D tentatively TRBD1 (5 bases). The length of the CDR3 is 14 residues. Trimming took 1 base from V and 7 from J, leaving 13 bases between them. Looked up from germline, CDR1 is GTSNPN and CDR2 is SVGIG (reference sequence). The CDR3 DNA reads as TGTGCCTGGAGTGGCTACGGGGGAGGTGAAAAACTGTTTTTT. It is translated as CAWSGYGGGEKLFF.

This sequence joins TRBV4-1 and TRBJ2-1; 14 bases agree with TRBD2. CDR1 and CDR2 from the germline V gene are MGHRA and YSYEKL. Trimming removed 4 bases from V and 12 bases from J; junction bases left unmatched: 14. CDR3 length equals 17 residues. The CDR3 DNA reads TGCGCCAGCAGCCGCACACCGGGACTAGCGGGAGCAGAAAGGCAGTTCTTC. It yields the protein CASSRTPGLAGAERQFF.

This clone was counted a single time. This same CDR3 is encoded by further DNA sequences in the sample. CDR3 DNA: TGCGCCAGCAGTTGGGACAGGGGTTACGAGCAGTACTTC. Its protein product is CASSWDRGYEQYF. V and J are TRBV5-1 and TRBJ2-7, with 10 bases aligning to TRBD1. V lost 5 bases to trimming and J lost 4 bases; unmatched junction nucleotides: 3. This CDR3 contains 13 residues. Germline V gene sequence: CDR1 SGHRS, CDR2 YFSETQ.

This rearrangement joins TRBV28 to TRBJ1-2; 7 nucleotides line up with TRBD1. With V trimmed by 6 bases and J by 4 bases, 8 bases remained unmatched. Germline values: CDR1 MDHEN, CDR2 SYDVKM. This CDR3 has 14 amino acids. The CDR3 DNA reads TGTGCCAGCAGCCGACAGGGATGGAGCTATGGCTACACCTTC. Translating it yields CASSRQGWSYGYTF.

The rearrangement uses TRBV6-5 and TRBJ2-7, with a possible D match to TRBD1 (5 bases). Trimming shortened V by 4 bases and J by 6 bases, and 16 bases separated the two germline ends. There are 14 residues in the CDR3. The germline V gene has CDR1 MNHEY and CDR2 SVGAGI. The DNA of the CDR3 is TGTGCCAGCAGTTTCGCCGGACCTGGGGCCGAGCAGTACTTC. It yields the protein CASSFAGPGAEQYF.

The rearrangement uses TRBV11-2 and TRBJ2-5, with 9 bases matching TRBD2. J gave up 2 bases and V 7 bases, and 11 bases lay outside the gene matches. The length of the CDR3 is 16 residues. Germline V gene lookup returns CDR1 SGHAT and CDR2 FQNNGV. The CDR3 DNA reads TGTGCCAGCAACCAGAGGGTAGCGGGGGTTCAAGAGACCCAGTACTTC. Its protein product is CASNQRVAGVQETQYF.

The chain joins TRBV4-1 to TRBJ2-7; a possible D gene is TRBD1 (5 bases). V lost 0 bases and J 2 bases, leaving 11 bases between the germline ends. CDR1 and CDR2 from the germline V gene are MGHRA and YSYEKL. This CDR3 is 15 amino acids long. CDR3: CASSQEETAPYEQYF. The CDR3 DNA reads TGCGCCAGCAGCCAAGAGGAGACAGCGCCCTACGAGCAGTACTTC.

V and J are TRBV28 and TRBJ1-6; D is undetermined. The V gene's germline CDR1 is MDHEN and CDR2 SYDVKM. The V end lost 1 base, the J end lost 14 bases, and 24 bases lay between the germline ends. The CDR3 contains 17 residues. The CDR3 is CASSLFHALASIRALHF. CDR3 DNA: TGTGCCAGCAGTTTATTCCACGCTTTGGCCTCCATCAGAGCCCTCCACTTT.

This chain uses TRBV11-3 with TRBJ1-1, with TRBD1 as a possible D gene (5 bases). Deletions cut 1 base from V and 3 bases from J, with 12 bases between. The CDR3 has 15 amino acids. Germline lookup yields CDR1 SGHNT and CDR2 YENEEA. CDR3 region: CASSLGIGRDTEAFF. CDR3 nucleotides: TGTGCCAGCAGCTTAGGTATAGGCAGGGACACTGAAGCTTTCTTT.

The chain is built from TRBV7-9 and TRBJ2-3, with TRBD1 identical over 8 bases. CDR3 size: 19 residues. Germline lookup yields CDR1 SEHNR and CDR2 FQNEAQ (reference sequence). The J segment lost 1 base and the V segment lost 0 bases, leaving 12 bases of the junction unmatched. The CDR3 bases are TGTGCCAGCAGCTTAGCCTTATGGACAGGGACTCTCGGCACAGATACGCAGTATTTT. Protein product: CASSLALWTGTLGTDTQYF.

Worth noting for this clone: This sample includes further DNA sequences coding for the same CDR3. The chain is built from TRBV11-2 and TRBJ2-7; tentatively, D is TRBD1 (5 bases). Germline CDR1 SGHAT, CDR2 FQNNGV. V gave up 1 base and J gave up 0 bases, with 10 bases separating them. The CDR3 runs 15 residues. CDR3 protein: CASSLVTGASYEQYF. The CDR3, as DNA: TGTGCCAGCAGCTTAGTAACAGGTGCCTCCTACGAGCAGTACTTC.

The V gene is TRBV5-1, the J gene TRBJ1-1, with D hard to call. This CDR3 has 14 amino acids. Looked up from germline, CDR1 is SGHRS and CDR2 is YFSETQ. Trimming removed 10 bases at V and 3 bases at J, with 19 bases between. Here the CDR3 DNA reads TGCGCCTCCACCCGAGCAGGAGGAGACACTGAAGCTTTCTTT. It is translated as CASTRAGGDTEAFF.